The 21 T cell receptor beta chains below come from one sample, sequenced in a study of T cell responses to AZD1222 COVID-19 vaccine. The method was immunoSEQ multiplex PCR; TCRdb's version includes in-frame clones alone and lacks a portion of them. In the table there are approximately 76,000 clones, over 80% of which are singletons. The sequences come from peripheral blood, collected on day 0 of MenACWY control vaccination. The origin of the receptors is an adult in good health.

This chain joins TRBV7-2 and TRBJ2-7, with TRBD2 as a possible D gene (6 bases). CDR1 SGHTA and CDR2 FQGNSA come from the germline V gene. Trimming shortened V by 2 bases and J by 3 bases, and 11 bases separated the two germline ends. This CDR3 contains 14 residues. In DNA, the CDR3 is TGTGCCAGCAGCTTAAGCGGGTCAATCTACGAGCAGTACTTC. Protein: CASSLSGSIYEQYF.

This rearrangement joins TRBV19 to TRBJ2-7, with TRBD1 identical over 7 bases. V was clipped by 6 bases and J by 6 bases; unmatched bases: 11. This CDR3 spans 14 amino acids. Germline V gene data show CDR1 as LNHDA and CDR2 as SQIVND (reference sequence). CDR3 bases: TGTGCCAGTAGCACCGGGACAGCCGGTATCGAGCAGTACTTC. Translation: CASSTGTAGIEQYF.

This chain joins TRBV19 and TRBJ1-2; 11 bases match TRBD1. This CDR3 has 18 amino acids. V shed 7 bases, J shed 0 bases, and the junction held 13 bases outside the gene matches. Per germline, CDR1 LNHDA and CDR2 SQIVND (reference sequence). The CDR3 is CASTERGQGVPANYGYTF. The CDR3 nucleotides are TGTGCCAGTACCGAAAGGGGACAGGGGGTTCCTGCTAACTATGGCTACACCTTC.

The V gene is TRBV5-4, the J gene TRBJ1-6; D is unclear. Germline assignment: CDR1 SGHNT and CDR2 YYREEE (reference sequence). The ends were cut back, 2 bases at V and 7 bases at J, with 13 bases in the middle. This CDR3 comprises 15 residues. The CDR3 DNA reads as TGTGCCAGCAGCTTTCTCGGCTCGGAGAATTCACCCCTCCACTTT. Protein: CASSFLGSENSPLHF.

The rearrangement links TRBV11-2 to TRBJ1-2; D gene ambiguous. Trimming removed 0 bases at V and 8 bases at J, with 22 bases between. The CDR3 is made up of 17 amino acids. Germline CDR1 SGHAT, CDR2 FQNNGV. CDR3 protein: CASSLDRVLGRGSGYTF. DNA of the CDR3: TGTGCCAGCAGCTTAGATCGTGTTCTAGGGCGAGGGTCGGGCTACACCTTC.

This rearrangement joins TRBV2 to TRBJ1-6, with a weak D call TRBD1 (5 bases). This CDR3 is built from 16 residues. V shed 2 bases and J shed 7 bases, with 15 bases lying between them. The germline CDR1 and CDR2 sequences are SNHLY and FYNNEI. In nucleotides, the CDR3 is TGTGCCAGCAGTGAATTAGCCCCCCACAGGAATTCACCCCTCCACTTT. It is translated as CASSELAPHRNSPLHF.

The rearrangement joins TRBV19 to TRBJ1-4; a possible D gene is TRBD1 (6 bases). V lost 3 bases to trimming and J lost 10 bases, with 12 bases between them. CDR3 size: 13 residues. Germline V gene sequence: CDR1 LNHDA, CDR2 SQIVND (reference sequence). The CDR3 reads CASSMAGTTKLFF. CDR3 coding DNA: TGTGCCAGTAGTATGGCCGGGACAACAAAACTGTTTTTT. Full variable domain (missing parts from reference TRBV19 and TRBJ1-4): DGGITQSPKYLFRKEGQNVTLSCEQNLNHDAMYWYRQDPGQGLRLIYYSQIVNDFQKGDIAEGYSVSREKKESFPLTVTSAQKNPTAFYLCASSMAGTTKLFFGSGTQLSVL.

This rearrangement joins TRBV6-1 to TRBJ2-5; 7 nucleotides match TRBD1. CDR1 MNHNS and CDR2 SASEGT come from the germline V gene. Trimming cost V 1 base and J 5 bases; bases outside gene matches: 4. The CDR3 loop spans 14 amino acids. CDR3 coding DNA: TGTGCCAGCAGTGAAGTAGGGGGCTGGGAGACCCAGTACTTC. Its translation is CASSEVGGWETQYF.

The chain couples TRBV6-5 to TRBJ2-4, with D tentatively TRBD1 or TRBD2 (7 bases each). Trimming removed 6 bases from V and 0 bases from J, with 9 bases in between. CDR3 length: 14 residues. Germline V lookup: CDR1 MNHEY, CDR2 SVGAGI. CDR3 DNA: TGTGCCAGCAGCAGGGGGGGAGCCAAAAACATTCAGTACTTC. As protein: CASSRGGAKNIQYF.

The gene calls are TRBV30 and TRBJ1-5, with D unclear. This CDR3 is 13 amino acids long. With 0 bases removed from V and 0 bases from J, the gap between germline ends came to 3 bases. Looked up from germline, CDR1 is GTSNPN and CDR2 is SVGIG (reference sequence). CDR3 region: CAWSVSSNQPQHF. DNA of the CDR3: TGTGCCTGGAGTGTAAGTAGCAATCAGCCCCAGCATTTT.

V usage is TRBV7-8 and J usage is TRBJ1-3, with D possibly TRBD1 on 5 matching bases. Germline CDR1 and CDR2: SGHVS and FQNEAQ. The CDR3 is 16 residues long. Trimming shortened V by 1 base and J by 4 bases, and 14 bases separated the two germline ends. CDR3 protein: CASSLGPGGEGNTIYF. In nucleotides, the CDR3 is TGTGCCAGCAGCTTAGGTCCGGGGGGTGAAGGAAACACCATATATTTT.

This chain joins TRBV19 and TRBJ2-7, with D perhaps matching TRBD1 (5 bases). Germline-derived CDR1 and CDR2 are LNHDA and SQIVND (reference sequence). The germline V and J ends were trimmed by 5 bases and 7 bases, with 15 bases remaining between them. There are 13 residues in the CDR3. CDR3 amino acids: CASSLKTEAEQYF. The CDR3 bases are TGTGCCAGTAGTTTAAAGACAGAAGCGGAGCAGTACTTC.

V gene TRBV6-5 combines with J gene TRBJ2-7; TRBD1 matches at 9 bases. The CDR3 is 15 amino acids. The trim removed 5 bases at V and 1 base at J, leaving 6 bases unmatched. Germline V gene data show CDR1 as MNHEY and CDR2 as SVGAGI. CDR3 in amino acids: CASSPTGTGSYEQYF. The CDR3 nucleotides read TGTGCCAGCAGTCCAACCGGGACAGGGTCCTACGAGCAGTACTTC.

The chain has TRBV7-9 and TRBJ2-1; D uncertain. This CDR3 has 12 residues. V dropped 4 bases and J dropped 7 bases, with 8 bases sitting between them. Germline assignment: CDR1 SEHNR and CDR2 FQNEAQ (reference sequence). The chain's CDR3 is CASSSKPNEQFF. DNA of the CDR3: TGTGCCAGCAGCTCGAAGCCGAATGAGCAGTTCTTC. The whole variable domain, filled in from reference TRBV7-9 and TRBJ2-1, reads DTGVSQNPRHKITKRGQNVTFRCDPISEHNRLYWYRQTLGQGPEFLTYFQNEAQLEKSRLLSDRFSAERPKGSFSTLEIQRTEQGDSAMYLCASSSKPNEQFFGPGTRLTVL.

The V call is TRBV6-5, the J call TRBJ1-2; D uncertain. Germline CDR1 and CDR2: MNHEY and SVGAGI. This CDR3 is 13 amino acids long. V was trimmed by 2 bases and J by 4 bases, leaving 8 bases between them. The CDR3 DNA follows: TGTGCCAGCAGTTACGGCGGCTTCTATGGCTACACCTTC. Translation: CASSYGGFYGYTF.

The chain joins TRBV5-4 to TRBJ1-4; no clear D gene. From germline, CDR1 is SGHNT and CDR2 YYREEE (reference sequence). Between the trimmed V and J ends, which lost 6 bases and 2 bases, there was a span of 14 bases. The CDR3 runs to 15 residues. This chain's CDR3 is CASTDHSETNEKLFF. As DNA, the CDR3 is TGTGCCAGCACCGACCACAGTGAGACTAATGAAAAACTGTTTTTT.

This clone has just one count. This chain connects TRBV5-5 to TRBJ2-1; 10 bases are a match to TRBD1. CDR1 is SGHKS, CDR2 YYEKEE, per germline (reference sequence). The CDR3 covers 15 residues. V lost 5 bases, J lost 7 bases, and 9 bases stayed unmatched. The CDR3 DNA follows: TGTGCCAGCAGTCCCGGGACAGGGGCCTGGAATGAGCAGTTCTTC. Translation: CASSPGTGAWNEQFF. The full variable domain, completed using reference TRBV5-5 and TRBJ2-1, is DAGVTQSPTHLIKTRGQQVTLRCSPISGHKSVSWYQQVLGQGPQFIFQYYEKEERGRGNFPDRFSARQFPNYSSELNVNALLLGDSALYLCASSPGTGAWNEQFFGPGTRLTVL.

In nucleotides, the CDR3 is TGTGCCAGTAGTAATCAGGGGCTCCACGGCGAAGGGACCTTC. Residues: CASSNQGLHGEGTF. The J gene is TRBJ1-2, the V gene TRBV19; TRBD1 might be the D (6 bases). Germline V gene lookup returns CDR1 LNHDA and CDR2 SQIVND (reference sequence). The germline V and J ends were trimmed by 4 bases and 14 bases, with 23 bases remaining between them. The CDR3 length is 14 residues.

This clone is judged medium-sized. This chain joins TRBV4-2 and TRBJ2-2; perhaps TRBD2 as D (5 bases). The V and J ends lost 0 bases and 6 bases respectively, with 14 bases between them. The CDR3 consists of 16 residues. Per the germline V gene, CDR1 is LGHNA and CDR2 is YNFKEQ. CDR3: CASSQEDGGPAGELFF. Here the CDR3 DNA reads TGTGCCAGCAGCCAAGAGGACGGAGGCCCCGCCGGGGAGCTGTTTTTT.

This clone was seen only once. In DNA, the CDR3 is TGTGCCAGCTCACCGGACCAAATGGAAAAACTGTTTTTT. Protein: CASSPDQMEKLFF. The chain joins TRBV18 to TRBJ1-4; no definite D call. The ends were cut back, 3 bases at V and 8 bases at J, with 10 bases in the middle. The CDR3 runs 13 residues. CDR1 is KGHSH and CDR2 is LQKENI in the germline V gene.

The chain has TRBV18 and TRBJ2-1; TRBD2 matches 7 bases. J was trimmed by 4 bases and V by 2 bases; bases with no gene match: 2. Per germline, CDR1 KGHSH and CDR2 LQKENI. CDR3 length: 14 amino acids. CDR3 sequence reads: CASSPTSAYNEQFF. In DNA, the CDR3 is TGTGCCAGCTCACCAACTAGCGCATACAATGAGCAGTTCTTC.